Listed below are T cell receptor beta chains from one sample, sequenced in a study of spatial heterogeneity in lung cancer. TCRdb re-called the 5' RACE reads with MiXCR, one entry per CDR3 protein. The data contain some 100,000 distinct CDR3 sequences, roughly 10% of them singletons. The specimen comprised PBMCs, sampled at surgery. Receptors originate from a male donor with early-stage non-small cell lung cancer. CDR3s include the opening cysteine and the closing phenylalanine or tryptophan. The D gene is left open where the match is weak. Only part of the rows carry a size: once, few, many, or a class if the clone is expanded.

size,D,V,J,DNA,CDR3
many,NA,TRBV28,TRBJ1-1,TGTGCCAGCAGGAGGGGGACTGAAGCTTTCTTT,CASRRGTEAFF
NA,NA,TRBV9,TRBJ2-3,TGTGCCAGCAGCGTAGCTCCGGCCCTGGCAGATACGCAGTATTTT,CASSVAPALADTQYF
many,NA,TRBV29-1,TRBJ2-3,TGCAGCGTTGTCCTTCATACCACAGATACGCAGTATTTT,CSVVLHTTDTQYF
few,NA,TRBV11-2,TRBJ1-3,TGTGCCAGCAGCTCGTCAGCGTTTCTCTCTGGAAACACCATATATTTT,CASSSSAFLSGNTIYF
NA,TRBD1,TRBV5-1,TRBJ2-7,TGCGCCAGCAGCTTGGTATCAGGGGGCGCGGAGCAGTACTTC,CASSLVSGGAEQYF
NA,NA,TRBV28,TRBJ2-1,TGTGCCGCCAGTCGCCCCAAAGGAGAGCAGTTCTTC,CAASRPKGEQFF
many,NA,TRBV20-1,TRBJ1-2,TGCAGTGCTACCTCACAGGGCCGGGACTATGGCTACACCTTC,CSATSQGRDYGYTF
many,NA,TRBV18,TRBJ2-2,TGTGCCAGCTCAACGGGAGCCAACACCGGGGAGCTGTTTTTT,CASSTGANTGELFF
many,NA,TRBV29-1,TRBJ2-5,TGCAGCGTTGGAGGGCCAGGGAAAGAGACCCAGTACTTC,CSVGGPGKETQYF
NA,TRBD1,TRBV6-6,TRBJ1-4,TGTGCCAGCAGTTACCCCTACCTTAAGACAGGGGGCCTTTCTAATGAAAAACTGTTTTTT,CASSYPYLKTGGLSNEKLFF
few,NA,TRBV6-6,TRBJ2-7,TGTGCCAGCAGTTACTCCGAGGGTTCATACGAGCAGTACTTC,CASSYSEGSYEQYF
many,TRBD1,TRBV28,TRBJ2-3,TGTGCCAGCAGACCTAGCTCGACAGGGAACACAGATACGCAGTATTTT,CASRPSSTGNTDTQYF
many,TRBD1,TRBV27,TRBJ2-7,TGTGCCAGCAGTTTCCGGGACAGGCACTACGAGCAGTACTTC,CASSFRDRHYEQYF
many,TRBD2,TRBV6-2/TRBV6-3,TRBJ2-1,TGTGCCAGCAGCCTCCGACTAGCGGGAGAGTTCTATGAGCAGTTCTTC,CASSLRLAGEFYEQFF
NA,NA,TRBV5-1,TRBJ2-1,TGCGCCAGCAGCTTGAGCAGCGGGCGGTACAATGAGCAGTTCTTC,CASSLSSGRYNEQFF
few,NA,TRBV7-2,TRBJ2-1,TGTGCCAGCAGCTTCGGGCAGGGGACGACCTACAATGAGCAGTTCTTC,CASSFGQGTTYNEQFF
few,TRBD1,TRBV2,TRBJ2-3,TGTGCCAGCAGTCCGGGACAGGGGGCCGATACGCAGTATTTT,CASSPGQGADTQYF
NA,NA,TRBV7-2,TRBJ1-5,TGTGCCAGCAGCTTAACGGGGAGAAGGGGCAATCAGCCCCAGCATTTT,CASSLTGRRGNQPQHF
NA,TRBD2,TRBV30,TRBJ2-1,TGTGCCTGGAGTCTCGGGGGACTAGCGGTCGAGCAGTTCTTC,CAWSLGGLAVEQFF
few,NA,TRBV29-1,TRBJ2-1,TGCAGCGTTGATCACCTCTACTCCTACAATGAGCAGTTCTTC,CSVDHLYSYNEQFF
NA,NA,TRBV7-2,TRBJ1-1,TGTGCCAGCAGCGTATCGGCAGGGTTGAACACTGAAGCTTTCTTT,CASSVSAGLNTEAFF
many,TRBD1,TRBV20-1,TRBJ2-6,TGCAGTGCTAGAGATCCGACAGGGTACTCTGGGGCCAACGTCCTGACTTTC,CSARDPTGYSGANVLTF
NA,NA,TRBV14,TRBJ2-7,TGTGCCAGCAGCCAACGGAATTCCTACGAGCAGTACTTC,CASSQRNSYEQYF
many,TRBD2,TRBV7-6,TRBJ2-5,TGTGCCAGCAGCGTACAAGGAACAGGGCCCGGGACTAGAGAGACCCAGTACTTC,CASSVQGTGPGTRETQYF
few,NA,TRBV5-6,TRBJ1-6,TGTGCCAGCAGCTTGATGCCGGTCGGGCCCCTCCACTTT,CASSLMPVGPLHF
many,NA,TRBV2,TRBJ2-7,TGTGCCAGCAGTGAAGCGGAGTATAACGAGCAGTACTTC,CASSEAEYNEQYF
many,NA,TRBV7-2,TRBJ2-3,TGTGCCAGCAGCTTACTACCTGCCCCAGATACGCAGTATTTT,CASSLLPAPDTQYF
many,NA,TRBV4-1,TRBJ2-5,TGCGCCAGCAGCCAAGAATTCGGCTTTCCCCAGTACTTC,CASSQEFGFPQYF
NA,NA,TRBV12-3/TRBV12-4,TRBJ2-1,TGTGCCAGCAGCCTCTGGACCTTTGAGAATGAGCAGTTCTTC,CASSLWTFENEQFF
few,NA,TRBV24-1,TRBJ2-1,TGTGCCACCAGTGATTTGAACGGCGCCAGGCCTGAGCAGTTCTTC,CATSDLNGARPEQFF
many,NA,TRBV6-1,TRBJ1-5,TGTGCCAGCAGTGAACCCCGGGTTTCCAATCAGCCCCAGCATTTT,CASSEPRVSNQPQHF
many,TRBD2,TRBV7-6,TRBJ2-5,TGTGCCAGCAGCTTAGCCCCAGCGGGGACTAGCGGGGGCCTCCAAGAGACCCAGTACTTC,CASSLAPAGTSGGLQETQYF
few,NA,TRBV7-2,TRBJ2-1,TGTGCCAGCAGCTTAGCGGCTAGCCCCTCCTACAATGAGCAGTTCTTC,CASSLAASPSYNEQFF
NA,TRBD1,TRBV10-3,TRBJ2-2,TGTGCCATCAGAAGTGGACAGGGGGCTACCGCCGGGGAGCTGTTTTTT,CAIRSGQGATAGELFF
few,NA,TRBV5-1,TRBJ2-2,TGCGCCAGCAGCTTGGGACAGAGAGCGAACACCGGGGAGCTGTTTTTT,CASSLGQRANTGELFF
many,TRBD2,TRBV4-3,TRBJ2-7,TGCGCCAGCAGCCAAGATCTAACTAGCGGTTCCTACGAGCAGTACTTC,CASSQDLTSGSYEQYF
NA,NA,TRBV6-5,TRBJ2-7,TGTGCCAGCAGTTACTTCCCCCCCAGCGCACTAACCTACGAGCAGTACTTC,CASSYFPPSALTYEQYF
few,NA,TRBV5-5,TRBJ2-3,TGTGCCAGCAGCTTGGCCGCGGCAGATACGCAGTATTTT,CASSLAAADTQYF
many,NA,TRBV12-3/TRBV12-4,TRBJ2-1,TGTGCCAGCAGCCTCGGCCAGAGGCGGTACAATGAGCAGTTCTTC,CASSLGQRRYNEQFF
many,TRBD1,TRBV15,TRBJ2-5,TGTGCCACCAGCGAACACCCGGGACAGGATCCAGAGACCCAGTACTTC,CATSEHPGQDPETQYF
few,NA,TRBV5-1,TRBJ1-6,TGCGCCAGCAGCTTGGAATCAAATTCACCCCTCCACTTT,CASSLESNSPLHF